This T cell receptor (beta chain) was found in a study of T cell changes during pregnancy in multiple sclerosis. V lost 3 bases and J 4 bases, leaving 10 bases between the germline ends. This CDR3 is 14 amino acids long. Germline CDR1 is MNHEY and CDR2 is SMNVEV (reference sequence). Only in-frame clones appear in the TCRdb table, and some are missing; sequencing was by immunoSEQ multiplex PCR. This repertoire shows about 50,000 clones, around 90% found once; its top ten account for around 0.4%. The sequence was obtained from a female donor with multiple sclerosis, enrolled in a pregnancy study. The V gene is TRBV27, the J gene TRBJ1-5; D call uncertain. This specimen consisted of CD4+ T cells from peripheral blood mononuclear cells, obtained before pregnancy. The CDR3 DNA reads TGTGCCAGCAGTTTCTCTCAGATAAATCAGCCCCAGCATTTT. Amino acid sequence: CASSFSQINQPQHF.